Shown below are 11 T cell receptor beta chains from a single sample sequenced in a study of blood T cell repertoires in COVID-19. The method was immunoSEQ multiplex PCR; TCRdb's version includes in-frame clones alone and lacks a portion of them. The sample lists over 150,000 clones, approximately 82% occurring once. The specimen was peripheral blood. Source of these receptors: a human donor with acute or convalescent COVID-19. The donor label of this sample is uncertain.

The chain joins TRBV7-9 to TRBJ2-3; no clear D. CDR3 length: 13 residues. With 8 bases removed from V and 1 base from J, the gap between germline ends came to 10 bases. CDR1 SEHNR and CDR2 FQNEAQ come from the germline V gene (reference sequence). As DNA, the CDR3 is TGTGCCAGCGCGGCATGGGGCACAGATACGCAGTATTTT. It codes for CASAAWGTDTQYF.

This clone was picked up a small number of times. The chain carries TRBV28 and TRBJ1-5; 11 bases line up with TRBD1. V dropped 6 bases and J dropped 5; count of bases not matched to a gene: 9. This CDR3 is 16 amino acids long. Per germline, CDR1 MDHEN and CDR2 SYDVKM. The CDR3 DNA follows: TGTGCCAGCAGGTCCCTCGGGACAGGGGGGTATCAGCCCCAGCATTTT. Translation: CASRSLGTGGYQPQHF.

The chain is built from TRBV4-1 and TRBJ1-6; D unresolved. V was clipped by 3 bases and J by 8 bases, with 8 bases between them. Looked up from germline, CDR1 is MGHRA and CDR2 is YSYEKL. This CDR3 is 13 amino acids long. CDR3 sequence reads: CASSQMRDSPLHF. The CDR3 DNA reads TGCGCCAGCAGCCAGATGCGGGATTCACCCCTCCACTTT.

The CDR3 loop reads CASSLQETQYF. CDR3 nucleotides: TGTGCCAGCAGCTTACAAGAGACCCAGTACTTC. The chain is built from TRBV3-1 (or the pseudogene TRBV3-2) and TRBJ2-5, with D unclear. Trimming left V 5 bases short and J 2 bases short, with 3 bases between. Germline CDR1 and CDR2: LGHDT and YNNKEL (reference sequence). The CDR3 extends over 11 amino acids.

This rearrangement joins TRBV10-3 to TRBJ2-2; 7 bases fit TRBD1. Trimming cost V 6 bases and J 3 bases; bases outside gene matches: 7. This CDR3 comprises 15 residues. The germline gives CDR1 ENHRY, CDR2 SYGVKD. The CDR3 DNA follows: TGTGCCATCAGGGAAGGGGGCTCGGACACCGGGGAGCTGTTTTTT. It translates to CAIREGGSDTGELFF.

The chain is built from TRBV19 and TRBJ1-3; D might be TRBD1 (5 bases). CDR3 length equals 15 residues. Trimming took off 6 bases at V and 4 bases at J, with 16 bases between the two ends. The germline V gene encodes CDR1 LNHDA and CDR2 SQIVND (reference sequence). The CDR3 nucleotides are TGTGCCAGTAGCCAACAGGCCGCGGGGGGAAACACCATATATTTT. Protein sequence: CASSQQAAGGNTIYF. Full variable domain (missing parts from reference TRBV19 and TRBJ1-3): DGGITQSPKYLFRKEGQNVTLSCEQNLNHDAMYWYRQDPGQGLRLIYYSQIVNDFQKGDIAEGYSVSREKKESFPLTVTSAQKNPTAFYLCASSQQAAGGNTIYFGEGSWLTVV.

The rearrangement joins TRBV6-2 or TRBV6-3 to TRBJ1-6, with 8 bases matching TRBD1. In germline, CDR1 is MNHEY, CDR2 SVGEGT. V gave up 5 bases and J gave up 8 bases; unmatched junction bases: 8. The length of the CDR3 is 15 residues. The CDR3, as DNA: TGTGCCAGCAGTCGCCCGGGACAGGCATATTCACCCCTCCACTTT. Encoded protein: CASSRPGQAYSPLHF.

This clone was recorded only once. The rearrangement links TRBV20-1 to TRBJ2-1; no clear D. V was cut by 5 bases and J by 2 bases, with 4 bases left in between. The germline gives CDR1 DFQATT, CDR2 SNEGSKA (reference sequence). The CDR3 sequence is 11 residues long. The CDR3 reads CSADTYNEQFF. In nucleotides, the CDR3 is TGCAGTGCTGACACCTACAATGAGCAGTTCTTC.

The CDR3, as DNA: TGTGCCAGTAGTATTGAGGGTCCCTATGGCTACACCTTC. It specifies CASSIEGPYGYTF. The V call is TRBV19, the J call TRBJ1-2; D unclear. CDR3 length: 13 residues. Trimming cost V 3 bases and J 4 bases, with 9 bases left between them. Germline values: CDR1 LNHDA, CDR2 SQIVND (reference sequence).

The chain uses TRBV6-4 and TRBJ2-3; no clear D. Trimming pared 6 bases from V and 0 bases from J, leaving 7 bases between. Germline assignment: CDR1 MRHNA and CDR2 SNTAGT. The CDR3 is 13 residues long. The CDR3 DNA sequence: TGTGCCAGCAGCACACAGAGCACAGATACGCAGTATTTT. Protein sequence: CASSTQSTDTQYF.

This clone showed up just a few times. V and J are TRBV6-5 and TRBJ2-2; the match to TRBD2 covers 8 bases. V dropped 7 bases and J dropped 4; count of bases not matched to a gene: 8. Germline values: CDR1 MNHEY, CDR2 SVGAGI. The CDR3 is 15 residues long. The CDR3 here is CASNAQREFTGELFF. The CDR3 nucleotides are TGTGCCAGCAACGCCCAGCGGGAGTTCACCGGGGAGCTGTTTTTT.